These T cell receptor beta chains were read from a single sample in a study of blood T cell repertoires in COVID-19. Method: immunoSEQ multiplex PCR; TCRdb's copy keeps in-frame clones and lacks some. This sample yields about 40,000 clones, of which roughly 90% are seen a single time; roughly 9.3% belongs to the top ten. Sequencing was carried out using peripheral blood. These receptors were collected from a woman older than 75 with active COVID-19. Both conserved end residues are part of each CDR3. Each record gives: clone size, J gene, D gene, V gene, CDR3 DNA, CDR3 protein. The D gene is left open where the match is weak. Where a row states a size, it is once, few, many or the class of an expanded clone; other rows omit it.

clone size: medium-sized
J gene: TRBJ1-6
D gene: TRBD1
V gene: TRBV19
CDR3 DNA: TGTGCCAGTAGTTTCCAAGGACAGGGCTATTCACCCCTCCACTTT
CDR3 protein: CASSFQGQGYSPLHF

clone size: NA
J gene: TRBJ2-5
D gene: NA
V gene: TRBV7-2
CDR3 DNA: TGTGCCAGCAGCTTAGCTCCCGGGGGAGGAAGTTGGGGGGAGACCCAGTACTTC
CDR3 protein: CASSLAPGGGSWGETQYF

clone size: NA
J gene: TRBJ2-1
D gene: NA
V gene: TRBV7-9
CDR3 DNA: TGTGCCAGCAGCTACGGCCTAGTCTCCTACAATGAGCAGTTCTTC
CDR3 protein: CASSYGLVSYNEQFF

clone size: NA
J gene: TRBJ1-6
D gene: NA
V gene: TRBV7-2
CDR3 DNA: TGTGCCAGCAGCCCCGATTCGGCGGAAAATTCACCCCTCCACTTT
CDR3 protein: CASSPDSAENSPLHF

clone size: NA
J gene: TRBJ2-4
D gene: TRBD1
V gene: TRBV2
CDR3 DNA: TGTGCCAGCAGTTTTCTCAGGGGGTTAGCCAAAAACATTCAGTACTTC
CDR3 protein: CASSFLRGLAKNIQYF

clone size: NA
J gene: TRBJ2-2
D gene: NA
V gene: TRBV5-1
CDR3 DNA: TGCGCCAGCAGATACTCCGGGACACTGGGCGGGGGGGAGCTGTTTTTT
CDR3 protein: CASRYSGTLGGGELFF

clone size: NA
J gene: TRBJ2-3
D gene: NA
V gene: TRBV5-4
CDR3 DNA: TGTGCCAGCAGCTTGGGGGGCGGCACAGATACGCAGTATTTT
CDR3 protein: CASSLGGGTDTQYF

clone size: NA
J gene: TRBJ2-2
D gene: TRBD1
V gene: TRBV7-2
CDR3 DNA: TGTGCCAGCAGCACCCGGACAGGCCACACCGGGGAGCTGTTTTTT
CDR3 protein: CASSTRTGHTGELFF

clone size: NA
J gene: TRBJ2-3
D gene: NA
V gene: TRBV7-2
CDR3 DNA: TGTGCCAGCAGCTCAATCCCTCCTGGGGCCACAGATACGCAGTATTTT
CDR3 protein: CASSSIPPGATDTQYF

clone size: NA
J gene: TRBJ2-3
D gene: NA
V gene: TRBV19
CDR3 DNA: TGTGCCAGTAGTCCCTTGGGGCAGGCGATCACAGATACGCAGTATTTT
CDR3 protein: CASSPLGQAITDTQYF

clone size: NA
J gene: TRBJ2-1
D gene: TRBD2
V gene: TRBV5-1
CDR3 DNA: TGCGCCAGCAGCTTGGGGGCTAGCGGGGGCTACAATGAGCAGTTCTTC
CDR3 protein: CASSLGASGGYNEQFF

clone size: NA
J gene: TRBJ1-3
D gene: TRBD1
V gene: TRBV30
CDR3 DNA: TGTGCCTGGACGGGACAGATAATCTCTGGAAACACCATATATTTT
CDR3 protein: CAWTGQIISGNTIYF

clone size: NA
J gene: TRBJ2-1
D gene: NA
V gene: TRBV4-3
CDR3 DNA: TGCGCCAGCAGCCAACAAACGGGGGACCCCTACAATGAGCAGTTCTTC
CDR3 protein: CASSQQTGDPYNEQFF

clone size: NA
J gene: TRBJ2-7
D gene: NA
V gene: TRBV5-1
CDR3 DNA: TGCGCCAGCAGCCTTCCGCCCCCTTCTCGAGACGAGCAGTACTTC
CDR3 protein: CASSLPPPSRDEQYF

clone size: once
J gene: TRBJ2-5
D gene: NA
V gene: TRBV2
CDR3 DNA: TGTGCCAGCAGTGAGGAGGGGCAGGGTCAAGAGACCCAGTACTTC
CDR3 protein: CASSEEGQGQETQYF

clone size: NA
J gene: TRBJ2-3
D gene: NA
V gene: TRBV28
CDR3 DNA: TGTGCCAGCACCGGAGGCTCCGATACGCAGTATTTT
CDR3 protein: CASTGGSDTQYF

clone size: NA
J gene: TRBJ2-1
D gene: TRBD1
V gene: TRBV4-3
CDR3 DNA: TGCGCCAGCAGCCGCACAGATCCGGGACAGGGATACAATGAGCAGTTCTTC
CDR3 protein: CASSRTDPGQGYNEQFF

clone size: NA
J gene: TRBJ2-7
D gene: TRBD2
V gene: TRBV30
CDR3 DNA: TGTGCCTGGAGTGTACTGTCTCGGCGGGGGGCCTACGAGCAGTACTTC
CDR3 protein: CAWSVLSRRGAYEQYF

clone size: NA
J gene: TRBJ2-1
D gene: TRBD2
V gene: TRBV7-2
CDR3 DNA: TGTGCCAGCAGCGTTCCGGGACTAGCGGGGGGGAATGAGCAGTTCTTC
CDR3 protein: CASSVPGLAGGNEQFF

clone size: NA
J gene: TRBJ1-1
D gene: TRBD1
V gene: TRBV30
CDR3 DNA: TGTGCCTGGAGTGGGGACAGGGGGCCAGGGGTGGGCACTGAAGCTTTCTTT
CDR3 protein: CAWSGDRGPGVGTEAFF

clone size: NA
J gene: TRBJ1-2
D gene: NA
V gene: TRBV2
CDR3 DNA: TGTGCCAGCACCGTGGGGTCAGGGTATGGCTACACCTTC
CDR3 protein: CASTVGSGYGYTF

clone size: NA
J gene: TRBJ2-1
D gene: TRBD2
V gene: TRBV29-1
CDR3 DNA: TGCAGCGTGACCGGGACTAGCGGGGGGGCCTACAATGAGCAGTTCTTC
CDR3 protein: CSVTGTSGGAYNEQFF

clone size: NA
J gene: TRBJ2-6
D gene: NA
V gene: TRBV5-1
CDR3 DNA: TGCGCCAGCAGCTTTTCAGGGGACTCTGGGGCCAACGTCCTGACTTTC
CDR3 protein: CASSFSGDSGANVLTF

clone size: once
J gene: TRBJ2-1
D gene: TRBD1
V gene: TRBV5-1
CDR3 DNA: TGCGCCAGCACCGGGACAGGGGGGAATGAGCAGTTCTTC
CDR3 protein: CASTGTGGNEQFF

clone size: NA
J gene: TRBJ1-2
D gene: TRBD1
V gene: TRBV6-2/TRBV6-3
CDR3 DNA: TGTGCCAGCAGTTACTCGGGACAGGACTCGGCCTATGGCTACACCTTC
CDR3 protein: CASSYSGQDSAYGYTF

clone size: once
J gene: TRBJ1-5
D gene: NA
V gene: TRBV5-5
CDR3 DNA: TGTGCCAGCAGCGCCACAGGTGGGCGGCAGCCCCAGCATTTT
CDR3 protein: CASSATGGRQPQHF